Here is one T cell receptor beta chain with its context. This sample is part of a study of cytomegalovirus exposure and HLA in healthy donors. PCR employed 60 Vbeta and 13 Jbeta primers. Repertoires were generated with immunoSEQ multiplex PCR, while TCRdb's copy carries only in-frame clones and drops some. The sample includes more than 150,000 clones, around 73% of them seen just once. Germline V gene data show CDR1 as LGHNA and CDR2 as YSLEER. This CDR3 region has 16 residues. The ends lost 0 bases at V and 7 bases at J; junction bases unmatched: 7. The material sequenced was PBMCs. This sequence joins TRBV4-3 and TRBJ2-1; 9 positions agree with TRBD2. This TCR derives from a male donor in good health and CMV-seronegative. CDR3 nucleotide sequence: TGCGCCAGCAGCCAAGAATCTGCGGGAGGGAGGAATGAGCAGTTCTTC. Amino acids: CASSQESAGGRNEQFF.